This T cell receptor beta chain appears in the sequencing data of a study of T-cell memory formation after mild COVID-19 (dated by TCRdb to about 2021). With regard to the full study: TCR sequence clusters from the two donors were largely donor specific. In a couple of donors, T-cell clones that expanded and contracted after mild COVID-19 were tracked by sequencing TCRalpha and TCRbeta repertoires over time. Two young, previously healthy adult volunteers, one female and one male, were included in the cohort. Results and caveats for the whole study, not just this receptor: Contracting CD4+ clones were found mainly in CM and EM memory subsets, while CD8+ clones were enriched in EMRA. The detection of some responding clones in pre-infection memory suggests that pre-existing cross-reactive memory T cells joined the SARS-CoV-2 response. The study covered only two mild cases, and larger cohorts including severe cases with pre-infection samples were considered necessary. SARS-CoV-2 specificity of the second-wave clones peaking on day 37 was not confirmed. From day 15 to 85, contracting clones showed balanced CD4/CD8 phenotypes, whereas a second wave of clones that expanded from day 15 to 37 leaned towards CD4+.

CDR1 and CDR2, looked up from the germline V gene, are SGHDT and YYEEEE. The CDR3 measures 14 amino acids from cysteine to phenylalanine. Kept here is only the CDR3 DNA, which spans 42 bases and is read in frame from base 1. V drops 0 bases and J drops 6 bases, leaving 10 bases in between. Ficoll-Paque density gradient centrifugation was used to isolate PBMCs. About this clonotype: The specificity of this receptor is unknown. Within one base of it there is no much larger clone, and no base qualities were kept.

Data came from an Illumina NovaSeq 6000. cDNA libraries for TCRalpha and TCRbeta were prepared by 5'RACE using constant-segment primers, with sample barcodes and unique molecular identifiers added. Trizol reagent was used to extract RNA from every sample. Library amplification was performed in two PCR steps, and a second sample barcode and Illumina TruSeq adapters were introduced in the second step. Sequencing of libraries was performed on an Illumina NovaSeq with 2 x 150 bp paired-end reads. The authors' pipeline ran thus. Demultiplexing of reads and collapsing into UMI-guided consensus sequences were performed with migec v1.2.7. Using mixcr v2.1.11, UMI consensuses were aligned to TRA and TRB V and J templates and then assembled into clonotypes. Clonotypes were classified as expanded or contracted when called significant by both edgeR and NoisET, with noise models trained on biological replicates. For edgeR calls, a false discovery rate-adjusted p below 0.01 and a log2 fold-change threshold of 1 were applied. As an exploratory analysis of dynamics, max-normalized trajectories of the 1000 most abundant clonotypes were examined by PCA with hierarchical clustering. Each responding clone was given a CD4 or CD8 phenotype based on the CD4+ and CD8+ repertoires, which had been sequenced separately. TCRdb trimmed the raw reads at Q25, called clones with MiXCR and kept productive beta chains. Here each entry gathers all rows of one CDR3 protein and keeps the most common genes and DNA. The V and J calls and clone size come from TCRdb's table, not from the authors' own analysis. This sample comprises 450,000 to 650,000 distinct CDR3 sequences, around 21% of them detected only once. Clones ranked in the top ten supply approximately 12% of the sample.

This sequence originates from an adult woman who had mild COVID-19 (a few samples of this study predate the infection). The sample titles of this study are shuffled in the database, so cell type and time point are left out; the donor was told from shared clones. The sequenced sample consisted of PBMCs or a T cell subset sorted from them (not recorded which). Recombination linked TRBV5-6 to TRBJ1-5; perhaps TRBD1 is the D gene, with 6 bases matching. CDR3 protein: CASSLGAGVQPQHF. The nucleotide sequence is given as TGTGCCAGCAGCTTGGGGGCAGGGGTTCAGCCCCAGCATTTT.